This TCR beta chain was captured in a study of cytomegalovirus exposure and HLA in healthy donors. Study context: Both the approximately 130 validation repertoires and the roughly 700 first-cohort repertoires used the same platform, as reported by a later analysis.

Some clones are missing from TCRdb's copy, which holds only in-frame ones; the method was immunoSEQ multiplex PCR. Among 150,000 to 200,000 clones listed, around 92% were seen once. From the roughly 110-subject validation cohort, which was separate from the roughly 700-subject first cohort, the donors were drawn. A note on this clone: Its antigen remains unknown.

The V gene end was trimmed by 4 bases and the J gene end by 4 bases; junction bases not matched to a gene: 7. There are 14 residues in the CDR3. Germline V lookup: CDR1 SGDLS, CDR2 YYNGEE. Study-wide findings and caveats: The listing of 150 to 200 TCR beta chains classed them as cytomegalovirus-associated. Generally TCR sequences proved uncommon, though certain public TCRs appeared in numerous donors.

The gene calls are TRBV9 and TRBJ2-7, with 8 bases matching TRBD1. This sequence was found in a woman aged 18 to 35 in good health and CMV-seropositive. The sample consisted of PBMCs. CDR3 in DNA: TGTGCCAGCAGCCCACTGGGACAGGCGTACGAGCAGTACTTC. Its translation is CASSPLGQAYEQYF.